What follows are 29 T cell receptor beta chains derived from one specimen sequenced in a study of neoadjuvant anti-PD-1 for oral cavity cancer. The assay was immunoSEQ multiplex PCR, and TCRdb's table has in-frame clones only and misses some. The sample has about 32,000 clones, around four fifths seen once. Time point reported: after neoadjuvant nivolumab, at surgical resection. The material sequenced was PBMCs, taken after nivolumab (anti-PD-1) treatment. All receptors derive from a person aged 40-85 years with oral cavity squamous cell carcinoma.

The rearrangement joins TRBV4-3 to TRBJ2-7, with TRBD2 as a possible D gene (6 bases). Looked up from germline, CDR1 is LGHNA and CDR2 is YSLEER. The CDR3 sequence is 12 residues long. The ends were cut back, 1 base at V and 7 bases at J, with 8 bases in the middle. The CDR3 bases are TGCGCCAGCAGCCAAGCACGGGGGGAGCAGTACTTC. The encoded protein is CASSQARGEQYF.

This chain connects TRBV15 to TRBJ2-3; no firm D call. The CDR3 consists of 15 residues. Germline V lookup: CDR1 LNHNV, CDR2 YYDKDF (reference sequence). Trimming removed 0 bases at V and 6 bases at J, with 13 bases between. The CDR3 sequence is CATSRDRRSTDTQYF. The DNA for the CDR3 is TGTGCCACCAGCAGAGATCGAAGGAGTACCGATACGCAGTATTTT.

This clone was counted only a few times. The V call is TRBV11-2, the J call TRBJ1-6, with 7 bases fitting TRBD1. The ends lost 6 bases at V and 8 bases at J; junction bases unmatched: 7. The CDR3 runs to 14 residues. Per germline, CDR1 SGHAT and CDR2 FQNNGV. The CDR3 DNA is TGTGCCAGCAGGGCTTGGGACAGTTATTCACCCCTCCACTTT. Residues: CASRAWDSYSPLHF.

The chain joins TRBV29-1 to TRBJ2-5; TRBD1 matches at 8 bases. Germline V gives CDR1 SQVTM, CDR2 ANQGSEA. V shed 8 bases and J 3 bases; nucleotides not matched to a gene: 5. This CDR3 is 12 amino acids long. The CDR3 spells CSFSQGEETQYF. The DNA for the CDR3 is TGCAGCTTCTCACAGGGGGAAGAGACCCAGTACTTC.

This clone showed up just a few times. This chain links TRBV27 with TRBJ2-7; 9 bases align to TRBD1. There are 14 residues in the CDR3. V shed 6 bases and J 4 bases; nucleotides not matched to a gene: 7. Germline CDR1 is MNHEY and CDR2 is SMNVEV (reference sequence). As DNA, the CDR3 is TGTGCCAGCAGAGAGACAGGGGGGGGGTACGAGCAGTACTTC. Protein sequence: CASRETGGGYEQYF.

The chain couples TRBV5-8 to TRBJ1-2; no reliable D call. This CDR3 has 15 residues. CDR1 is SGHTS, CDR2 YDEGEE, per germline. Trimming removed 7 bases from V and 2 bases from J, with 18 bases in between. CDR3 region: CASHRLGQSNYGYTF. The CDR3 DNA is TGTGCCAGCCACCGCCTTGGGCAATCAAACTATGGCTACACCTTC.

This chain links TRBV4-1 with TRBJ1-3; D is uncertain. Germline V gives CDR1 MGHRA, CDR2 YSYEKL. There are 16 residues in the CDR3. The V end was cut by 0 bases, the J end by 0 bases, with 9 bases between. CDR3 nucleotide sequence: TGCGCCAGCAGCCAAGACGTATCACCCTCTGGAAACACCATATATTTT. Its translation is CASSQDVSPSGNTIYF.

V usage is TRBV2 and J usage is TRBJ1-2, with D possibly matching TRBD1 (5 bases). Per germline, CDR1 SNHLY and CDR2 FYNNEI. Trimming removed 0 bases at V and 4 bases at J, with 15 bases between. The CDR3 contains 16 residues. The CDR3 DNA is TGTGCCAGCAGTGAAGCTGGTGCAGGGTCGGGCTATGGCTACACCTTC. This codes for CASSEAGAGSGYGYTF.

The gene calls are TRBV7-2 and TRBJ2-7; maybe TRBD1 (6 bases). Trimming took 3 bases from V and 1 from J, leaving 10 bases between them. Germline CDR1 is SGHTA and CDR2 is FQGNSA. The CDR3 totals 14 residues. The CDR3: CASSFIGQSYEQYF. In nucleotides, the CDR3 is TGTGCCAGCAGCTTTATTGGACAGTCCTACGAGCAGTACTTC.

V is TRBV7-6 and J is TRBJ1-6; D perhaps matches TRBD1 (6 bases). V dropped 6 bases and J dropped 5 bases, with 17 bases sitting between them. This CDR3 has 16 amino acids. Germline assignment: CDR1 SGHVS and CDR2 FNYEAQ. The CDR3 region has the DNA TGTGCCAGCAGACCGTACACAGGGAGTGATAATTCACCCCTCCACTTT. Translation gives CASRPYTGSDNSPLHF.

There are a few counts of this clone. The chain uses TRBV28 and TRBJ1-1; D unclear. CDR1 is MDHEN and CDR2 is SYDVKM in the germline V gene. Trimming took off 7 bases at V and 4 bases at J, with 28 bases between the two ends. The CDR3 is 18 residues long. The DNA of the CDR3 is TGTGCCAGCAAGGATCGACCCTTTAACATTCAGTCGGGCACTGAAGCTTTCTTT. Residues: CASKDRPFNIQSGTEAFF.

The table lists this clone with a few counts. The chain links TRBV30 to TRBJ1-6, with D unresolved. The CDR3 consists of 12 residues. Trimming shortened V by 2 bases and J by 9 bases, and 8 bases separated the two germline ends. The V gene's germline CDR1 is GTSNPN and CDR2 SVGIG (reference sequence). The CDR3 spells CAWSPGISPLHF. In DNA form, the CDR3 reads TGTGCCTGGAGTCCCGGAATTTCACCCCTCCACTTT.

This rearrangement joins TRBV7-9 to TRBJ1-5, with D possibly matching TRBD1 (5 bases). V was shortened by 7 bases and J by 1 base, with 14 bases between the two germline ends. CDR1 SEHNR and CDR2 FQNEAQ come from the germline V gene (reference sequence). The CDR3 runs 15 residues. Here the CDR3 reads CASTSGRGSNQPQHF. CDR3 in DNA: TGTGCCAGCACATCGGGGAGGGGAAGCAATCAGCCCCAGCATTTT. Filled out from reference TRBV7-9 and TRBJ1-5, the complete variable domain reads DTGVSQNPRHKITKRGQNVTFRCDPISEHNRLYWYRQTLGQGPEFLTYFQNEAQLEKSRLLSDRFSAERPKGSFSTLEIQRTEQGDSAMYLCASTSGRGSNQPQHFGDGTRLSIL.

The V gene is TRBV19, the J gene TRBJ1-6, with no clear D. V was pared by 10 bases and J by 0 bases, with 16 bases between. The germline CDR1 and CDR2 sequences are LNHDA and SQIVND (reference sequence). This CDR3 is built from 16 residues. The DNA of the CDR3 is TGTGCCACCCTGGACCCGAGGAGCTCCTATAATTCACCCCTCCACTTT. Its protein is CATLDPRSSYNSPLHF. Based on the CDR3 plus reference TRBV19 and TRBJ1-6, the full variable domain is DGGITQSPKYLFRKEGQNVTLSCEQNLNHDAMYWYRQDPGQGLRLIYYSQIVNDFQKGDIAEGYSVSREKKESFPLTVTSAQKNPTAFYLCATLDPRSSYNSPLHFGNGTRLTVT.

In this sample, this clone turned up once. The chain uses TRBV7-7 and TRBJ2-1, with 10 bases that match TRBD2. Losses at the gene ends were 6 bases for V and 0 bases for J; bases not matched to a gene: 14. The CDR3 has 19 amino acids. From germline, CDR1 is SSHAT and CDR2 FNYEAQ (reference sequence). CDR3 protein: CASSCAILAGDSSYNEQFF. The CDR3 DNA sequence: TGTGCCAGCAGTTGTGCAATCCTAGCGGGGGACAGCTCCTACAATGAGCAGTTCTTC.

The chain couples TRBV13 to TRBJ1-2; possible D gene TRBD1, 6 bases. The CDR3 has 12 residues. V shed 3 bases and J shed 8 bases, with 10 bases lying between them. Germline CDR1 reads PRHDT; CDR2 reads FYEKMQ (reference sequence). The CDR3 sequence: CASSFAGEGYTF. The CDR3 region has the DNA TGTGCCAGCAGCTTCGCAGGGGAAGGCTACACCTTC.

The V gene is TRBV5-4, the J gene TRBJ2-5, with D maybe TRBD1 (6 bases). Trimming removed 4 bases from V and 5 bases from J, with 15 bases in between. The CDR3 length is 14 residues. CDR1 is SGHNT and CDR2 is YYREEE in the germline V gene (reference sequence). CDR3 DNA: TGTGCCAGCAGCCCTAACAGGGACGGGGAGACCCAGTACTTC. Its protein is CASSPNRDGETQYF.

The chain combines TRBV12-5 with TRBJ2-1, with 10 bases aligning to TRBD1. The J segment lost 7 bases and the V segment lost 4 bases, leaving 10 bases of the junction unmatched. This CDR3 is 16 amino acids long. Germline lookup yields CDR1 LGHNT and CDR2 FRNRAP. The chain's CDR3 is CASGSRTGQGHNEQFF. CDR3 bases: TGTGCTAGTGGTTCAAGAACGGGACAGGGGCATAATGAGCAGTTCTTC.

In DNA form, the CDR3 reads TGTGCCAGCAGCTCCCCAGGGGGCACTGAAGCTTTCTTT. Encoded protein: CASSSPGGTEAFF. The chain has TRBV7-9 and TRBJ1-1, with TRBD1 identical over 7 bases. The CDR3 contains 13 residues. The V and J ends lost 4 bases and 4 bases, in that order; junction bases with no gene match: 3. In germline, CDR1 is SEHNR, CDR2 FQNEAQ (reference sequence).

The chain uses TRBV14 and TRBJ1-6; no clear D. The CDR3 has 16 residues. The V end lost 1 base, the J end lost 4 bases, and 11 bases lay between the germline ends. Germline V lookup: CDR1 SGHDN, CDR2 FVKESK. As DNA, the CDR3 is TGTGCCAGCAGCCAAGGGGAGGGAGTGTATAATTCACCCCTCCACTTT. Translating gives CASSQGEGVYNSPLHF.

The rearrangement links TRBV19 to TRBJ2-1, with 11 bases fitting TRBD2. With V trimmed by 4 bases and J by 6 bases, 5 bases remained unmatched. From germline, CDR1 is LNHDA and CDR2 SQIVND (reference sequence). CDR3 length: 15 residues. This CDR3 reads CASSTASGGLNEQFF. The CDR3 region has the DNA TGTGCCAGTAGTACCGCTAGCGGGGGGCTCAATGAGCAGTTCTTC.

CDR3 sequence: CASSLVGGSGQPQHF. The CDR3 DNA sequence: TGCGCCAGCAGTCTAGTTGGGGGTTCTGGACAGCCCCAGCATTTT. The genes are TRBV4-3 and TRBJ1-5, with D perhaps matching TRBD1 (5 bases). Per germline, CDR1 LGHNA and CDR2 YSLEER. Trimming stripped 6 bases from V and 7 bases from J, with 19 bases between. This CDR3 comprises 15 residues.

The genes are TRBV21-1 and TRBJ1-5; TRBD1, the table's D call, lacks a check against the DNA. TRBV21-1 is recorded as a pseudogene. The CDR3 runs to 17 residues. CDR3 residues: CASSKGTGRRSNQPQHF. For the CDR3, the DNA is TGTGCCAGCAGCAAAGGGACAGGGAGGCGGAGCAATCAGCCCCAGCATTTT.

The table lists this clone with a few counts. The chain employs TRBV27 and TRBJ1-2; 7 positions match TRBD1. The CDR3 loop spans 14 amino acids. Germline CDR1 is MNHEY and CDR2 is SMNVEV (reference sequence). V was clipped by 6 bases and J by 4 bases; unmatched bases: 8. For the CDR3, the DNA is TGTGCCAGCAGCCCGACAGGGAAAATCTATGGCTACACCTTC. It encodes CASSPTGKIYGYTF.

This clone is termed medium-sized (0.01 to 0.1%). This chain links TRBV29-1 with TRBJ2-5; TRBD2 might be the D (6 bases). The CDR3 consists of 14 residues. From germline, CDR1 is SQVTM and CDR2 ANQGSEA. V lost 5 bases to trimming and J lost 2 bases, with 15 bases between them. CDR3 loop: CSVKGTGGQETQYF. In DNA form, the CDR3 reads TGCAGCGTTAAAGGGACTGGGGGACAAGAGACCCAGTACTTC.

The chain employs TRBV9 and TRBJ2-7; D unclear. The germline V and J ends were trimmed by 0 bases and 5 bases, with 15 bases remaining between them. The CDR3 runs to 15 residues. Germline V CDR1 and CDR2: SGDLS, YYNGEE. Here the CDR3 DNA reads TGTGCCAGCAGCGTAGATCCGGGCCATCCCAACGAGCAGTACTTC. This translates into CASSVDPGHPNEQYF.

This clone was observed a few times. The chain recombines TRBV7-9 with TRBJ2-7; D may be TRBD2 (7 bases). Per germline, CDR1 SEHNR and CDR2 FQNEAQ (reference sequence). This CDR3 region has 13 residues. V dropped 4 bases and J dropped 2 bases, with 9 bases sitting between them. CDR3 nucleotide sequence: TGTGCCAGCAGCTGGGGGGGCACCTACGAGCAGTACTTC. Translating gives CASSWGGTYEQYF. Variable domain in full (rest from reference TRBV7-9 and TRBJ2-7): DTGVSQNPRHKITKRGQNVTFRCDPISEHNRLYWYRQTLGQGPEFLTYFQNEAQLEKSRLLSDRFSAERPKGSFSTLEIQRTEQGDSAMYLCASSWGGTYEQYFGPGTRLTVT.

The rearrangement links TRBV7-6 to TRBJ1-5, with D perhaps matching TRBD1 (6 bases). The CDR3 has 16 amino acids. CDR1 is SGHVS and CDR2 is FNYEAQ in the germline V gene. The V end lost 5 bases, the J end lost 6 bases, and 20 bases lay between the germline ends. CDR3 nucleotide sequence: TGTGCCAGCAGCCCGATCGAGCGGGGGGGGCGTCAGCCCCAGCATTTT. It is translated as CASSPIERGGRQPQHF.

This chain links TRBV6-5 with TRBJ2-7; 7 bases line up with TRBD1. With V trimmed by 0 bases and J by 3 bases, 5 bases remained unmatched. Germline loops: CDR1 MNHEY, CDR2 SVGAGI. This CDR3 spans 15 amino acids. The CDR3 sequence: CASSYSPRQGYEQYF. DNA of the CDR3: TGTGCCAGCAGTTACTCCCCTCGACAGGGCTACGAGCAGTACTTC.